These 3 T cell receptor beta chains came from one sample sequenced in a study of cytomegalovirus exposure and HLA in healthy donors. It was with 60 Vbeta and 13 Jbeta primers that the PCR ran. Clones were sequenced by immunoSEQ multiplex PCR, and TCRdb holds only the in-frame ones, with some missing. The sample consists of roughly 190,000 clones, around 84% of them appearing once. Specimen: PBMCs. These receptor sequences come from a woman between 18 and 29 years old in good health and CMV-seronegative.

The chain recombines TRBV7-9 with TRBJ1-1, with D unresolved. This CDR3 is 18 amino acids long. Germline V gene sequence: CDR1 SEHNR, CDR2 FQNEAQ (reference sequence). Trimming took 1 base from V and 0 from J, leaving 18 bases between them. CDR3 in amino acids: CASSLVEGPGTLNTEAFF. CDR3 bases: TGTGCCAGCAGCTTAGTTGAGGGTCCCGGCACACTGAACACTGAAGCTTTCTTT. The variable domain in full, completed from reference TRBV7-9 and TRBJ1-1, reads DTGVSQNPRHKITKRGQNVTFRCDPISEHNRLYWYRQTLGQGPEFLTYFQNEAQLEKSRLLSDRFSAERPKGSFSTLEIQRTEQGDSAMYLCASSLVEGPGTLNTEAFFGQGTRLTVV.

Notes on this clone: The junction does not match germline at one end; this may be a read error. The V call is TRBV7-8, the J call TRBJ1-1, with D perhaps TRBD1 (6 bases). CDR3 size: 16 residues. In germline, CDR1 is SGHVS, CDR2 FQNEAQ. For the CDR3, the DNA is TGTGCCAGCAGCAGGCGGGGGGGCGGAAAGAACACTGAAGCTTCCTTT. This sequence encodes CASSRRGGGKNTEASF.

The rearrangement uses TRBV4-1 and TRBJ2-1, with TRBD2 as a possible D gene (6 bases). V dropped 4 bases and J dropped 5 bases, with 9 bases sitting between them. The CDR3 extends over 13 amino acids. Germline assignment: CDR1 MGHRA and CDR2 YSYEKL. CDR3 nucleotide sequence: TGCGCCAGCAGCCGAGGGGAGGACAATGAGCAGTTCTTC. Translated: CASSRGEDNEQFF.